The 28 T cell receptor beta chains listed next were all sequenced from one sample in a study of blood T cell repertoires in COVID-19. Libraries were prepared by immunoSEQ multiplex PCR; TCRdb keeps only in-frame clonotypes and omits some of them. The sample yields some 83,000 clones, approximately 89% seen once. The sample was peripheral blood. These receptor sequences come from a man in his fifties or sixties with acute or convalescent COVID-19.

The chain has TRBV19 and TRBJ2-7, with 8 bases fitting TRBD1. The CDR3 sequence is 15 residues long. Germline V lookup: CDR1 LNHDA, CDR2 SQIVND (reference sequence). With V trimmed by 6 bases and J by 4 bases, 11 bases remained unmatched. The DNA of the CDR3 is TGTGCCAGTAGCGAACAGGGGGGCCCAGAGTACGAGCAGTACGTC. The encoded protein is CASSEQGGPEYEQYV.

This clone has more than one count but fewer than ten. The chain carries TRBV7-9 and TRBJ2-5; D perhaps matches TRBD2 (6 bases). Trimming took off 8 bases at V and 2 bases at J, with 30 bases between the two ends. This CDR3 has 19 residues. Germline assignment: CDR1 SEHNR and CDR2 FQNEAQ (reference sequence). CDR3 loop: CASLSRTWVRGDLQETQYF. The CDR3 coding sequence is TGTGCCAGCCTCTCCAGAACCTGGGTTCGCGGGGACCTACAAGAGACCCAGTACTTC.

J is TRBJ1-5 and V is TRBV30; D ambiguous. Germline V gene lookup returns CDR1 GTSNPN and CDR2 SVGIG (reference sequence). V shed 4 bases and J shed 4 bases, with 11 bases lying between them. The CDR3 is 13 amino acids. The CDR3 DNA reads TGTGCCTGGAACCAAGACTGGAATCAGCCCCAGCATTTT. It specifies CAWNQDWNQPQHF.

A word on this clone: Because the CDR3's place on the DNA is in doubt, the DNA is left out and the CDR3 is given as listed by TCRdb. The V gene is TRBV6-5, the J gene TRBJ2-5; whether TRBD2, the table's D call, matches the DNA was not checked. Germline V gene sequence: CDR1 MNHEY, CDR2 SVGAGI. Including both end residues, the CDR3 is 15 amino acids long. The CDR3 spells CASSSSSGGAETQYF.

The chain couples TRBV27 to TRBJ1-1, with D perhaps matching TRBD1 (5 bases). Germline loops: CDR1 MNHEY, CDR2 SMNVEV (reference sequence). The ends were cut back, 5 bases at V and 1 base at J, with 17 bases in the middle. The CDR3 covers 16 residues. This CDR3 reads CASSGRSGRRNTEAFF. CDR3 nucleotides: TGTGCCAGCAGTGGGAGATCAGGGAGGAGGAACACTGAAGCTTTCTTT.

This clone came up a few times. This sequence joins TRBV4-1 and TRBJ1-2; no clear D. V dropped 4 bases and J dropped 0 bases, with 9 bases sitting between them. This CDR3 contains 14 residues. Germline lookup yields CDR1 MGHRA and CDR2 YSYEKL. The CDR3 sequence is CASSLGGANYGYTF. The DNA for the CDR3 is TGCGCCAGCAGCCTTGGAGGAGCTAACTATGGCTACACCTTC.

This clone was found once. The chain joins TRBV6-1 to TRBJ2-7; 10 bases fit TRBD1. The ends lost 7 bases at V and 3 bases at J; junction bases unmatched: 3. CDR3 length equals 13 residues. Germline V gene lookup returns CDR1 MNHNS and CDR2 SASEGT. The chain's CDR3 is CASKRTGGYEQYV. CDR3 coding DNA: TGTGCCAGCAAAAGGACAGGGGGCTACGAGCAGTACGTC.

The J gene is TRBJ1-1, the V gene TRBV5-4; D remains ambiguous. Trimming shortened V by 1 base and J by 4 bases, and 11 bases separated the two germline ends. This CDR3 region has 14 residues. Germline V lookup: CDR1 SGHNT, CDR2 YYREEE (reference sequence). The CDR3 DNA reads TGTGCCAGCAGCTTGACAGTTGATAGCACTGAAGCTTTCTTT. Residues: CASSLTVDSTEAFF.

V and J are TRBV24-1 and TRBJ1-1, with D possibly being TRBD1 (5 bases). The CDR3 spans 13 residues. The V gene lost 4 bases and the J gene lost 8 bases, with 13 bases spanning the gap. Germline V gene lookup returns CDR1 KGHDR and CDR2 SFDVKD. The CDR3 reads CATSEHRDSEAFF. The CDR3 DNA is TGTGCCACCAGTGAGCATCGGGACTCGGAAGCTTTCTTT.

The chain employs TRBV5-1 and TRBJ2-5, with D perhaps TRBD2 (6 bases). Trimming left V 3 bases short and J 5 bases short, with 14 bases between. In germline, CDR1 is SGHRS, CDR2 YFSETQ. The CDR3 is made up of 14 amino acids. The CDR3 loop is CASSSDYGGETQYF. CDR3 in DNA: TGCGCCAGCAGCTCCGACTACGGGGGTGAGACCCAGTACTTC.

The gene calls are TRBV18 and TRBJ2-7; D is possibly TRBD2 (7 bases). The CDR3 is made up of 16 amino acids. V dropped 0 bases and J dropped 4 bases, with 16 bases sitting between them. The V gene's germline CDR1 is KGHSH and CDR2 LQKENI. The CDR3 coding sequence is TGTGCCAGCTCACCACCGCGGGGGCCCATACTTTACGAGCAGTACGTC. Amino acid sequence: CASSPPRGPILYEQYV.

The genes are TRBV6-5 and TRBJ1-1, with a possible D match to TRBD1 (5 bases). Trimming took off 7 bases at V and 0 bases at J, with 15 bases between the two ends. Germline loops: CDR1 MNHEY, CDR2 SVGAGI. This CDR3 has 15 residues. In DNA form, the CDR3 reads TGTGCCAGCACTCGGGGGTTCCGAATGAACACTGAAGCTTTCTTT. Encoded protein: CASTRGFRMNTEAFF.

The J gene is TRBJ1-2, the V gene TRBV6-5; 10 positions match TRBD1. This CDR3 region has 15 residues. The V and J ends lost 7 bases and 2 bases, in that order; junction bases with no gene match: 7. Germline V lookup: CDR1 MNHEY, CDR2 SVGAGI. The CDR3 DNA reads TGTGCCAGCACAAGGACAGGGGGTATCAACTATGGCTACACCTTC. Protein product: CASTRTGGINYGYTF.

This chain joins TRBV6-5 and TRBJ2-5; a possible D gene is TRBD1 (6 bases). CDR1 and CDR2 (germline): MNHEY, SVGAGI. The germline V and J ends were trimmed by 6 bases and 5 bases, with 10 bases remaining between them. There are 12 residues in the CDR3. This CDR3 is CASRQGQETQYF. CDR3 DNA sequence: TGTGCCAGCAGGCAGGGGCAGGAGACCCAGTACTTC.

The chain couples TRBV2 to TRBJ2-1; weak D call: TRBD1 (5 bases). The CDR3 consists of 17 residues. Trimming removed 4 bases at V and 3 bases at J, with 19 bases between. Germline CDR1 reads SNHLY; CDR2 reads FYNNEI. CDR3 nucleotides: TGTGCCAGCAGTGGTGGCAGGGTTGGTTCCATCTACAATGAGCAGTTCTTC. Translation: CASSGGRVGSIYNEQFF.

The V call is TRBV2, the J call TRBJ1-6, with D hard to call. In germline, CDR1 is SNHLY, CDR2 FYNNEI. V was cut by 7 bases and J by 8 bases, with 15 bases left in between. This CDR3 has 14 residues. This CDR3 reads CASTERVSYSPLHF. For the CDR3, the DNA is TGTGCCAGCACCGAGCGAGTAAGTTATTCACCCCTCCACTTT.

This chain uses TRBV18 with TRBJ2-3; 8 nucleotides match TRBD2. Germline trimming cut 8 bases from V and 1 base from J; bases unmatched to any gene: 8. Germline CDR1 reads KGHSH; CDR2 reads LQKENI. The CDR3 covers 15 residues. The CDR3 region is CASASSGGGTDTQYF. The CDR3, as DNA: TGTGCCAGCGCCTCCTCGGGGGGGGGCACAGATACGCAGTATTTT.

The V gene is TRBV6-5, the J gene TRBJ2-7; a weak D match, TRBD2 (7 bases). The CDR3 extends over 14 amino acids. The V gene's germline CDR1 is MNHEY and CDR2 SVGAGI. The germline V and J ends were trimmed by 6 bases and 6 bases, with 18 bases remaining between them. CDR3 nucleotide sequence: TGTGCCAGCAGCCTCGGGGGGCCCGGTGGCGAGCAGTACTTC. This translates into CASSLGGPGGEQYF.

The rearrangement uses TRBV6-5 and TRBJ1-5; no firm D call. This CDR3 comprises 12 residues. The V and J ends lost 7 bases and 2 bases respectively, with 6 bases between them. Looked up from germline, CDR1 is MNHEY and CDR2 is SVGAGI. DNA for the CDR3: TGTGCCAGCACCAGCGGCAATCAGCCCCAGCATTTT. Amino acid sequence: CASTSGNQPQHF.

The chain carries TRBV23-1 and TRBJ1-1, with 10 bases lining up with TRBD1. TRBV23-1 is identified as an open reading frame with a role that is uncertain. The trim removed 3 bases at V and 5 bases at J, leaving 3 bases unmatched. This CDR3 comprises 14 residues. The CDR3 DNA reads TGCGCCAGCAGTCAGACAGGGGGCTGGACTGAAGCTTTCTTT. Translating gives CASSQTGGWTEAFF.

A note on this clone: Other DNA variants within this sample encode the same CDR3. The V gene is TRBV27, the J gene TRBJ1-5, with 8 bases fitting TRBD1. Germline trimming cut 2 bases from V and 4 bases from J; bases unmatched to any gene: 1. CDR1 is MNHEY and CDR2 is SMNVEV in the germline V gene (reference sequence). The CDR3 sequence is 14 residues long. The CDR3 protein is CASSLGQGNQPQHF. The CDR3 DNA is TGTGCCAGCAGTTTAGGACAGGGAAATCAGCCCCAGCATTTT.

The J gene is TRBJ2-7, the V gene TRBV7-2, with 7 bases identical to TRBD1. Germline V gene data show CDR1 as SGHTA and CDR2 as FQGNSA. The trim removed 4 bases at V and 3 bases at J, leaving 9 bases unmatched. This CDR3 has 15 amino acids. The CDR3 protein is CASSSDRDSSYEQYF. The CDR3 DNA follows: TGTGCCAGCAGCTCTGACCGGGACAGTAGCTACGAGCAGTACTTC.

This chain connects TRBV28 to TRBJ2-1; 11 nucleotides agree with TRBD1. Germline CDR1 is MDHEN and CDR2 is SYDVKM. This CDR3 spans 16 amino acids. The junction had 10 bases not matched to a gene; V was cut back by 5 bases and J by 7 bases. The CDR3 DNA follows: TGTGCCAGCAGTCCCCCGGGACAGGGGGGGTTGAATGAGCAGTTCTTC. The encoded protein is CASSPPGQGGLNEQFF.

Concerning this clone itself: The junction and the germline gene differ at one end; a read error may be behind it. Here the CDR3 reads CASSLDWAYGYTF. The CDR3 DNA reads TGTGCCAGCAGTTTGGACTGGGCCTATGGCTACACCTTC. This rearrangement joins TRBV5-6 to TRBJ1-2; D remains ambiguous. The CDR3 contains 13 residues. The germline V gene has CDR1 SGHDT and CDR2 YYEEEE.

The chain is built from TRBV5-5 and TRBJ2-2, with 7 bases identical to TRBD1. Per germline, CDR1 SGHKS and CDR2 YYEKEE (reference sequence). Trimming at V came to 4 bases and at J to 3 bases, leaving 6 bases not matched to a gene. CDR3 size: 15 residues. CDR3 nucleotide sequence: TGTGCCAGCAGCAAAACAGGGGCGGACACCGGGGAGCTGTTTTTT. As protein: CASSKTGADTGELFF.

This clone was seen a single time. V gene TRBV12-3 or TRBV12-4 combines with J gene TRBJ1-5; D gene unclear. The CDR3 extends over 12 amino acids. Trimming cost V 7 bases and J 2 bases, with 6 bases left between them. The CDR3 region has the DNA TGTGCCAGCACCTCGGGCAATCAGCCCCAGCATTTT. Residues: CASTSGNQPQHF.

This chain connects TRBV7-2 to TRBJ1-4; TRBD1 matches 10 bases. The CDR3 is 15 residues long. Germline V gene lookup returns CDR1 SGHTA and CDR2 FQGNSA. The junction had 4 bases not matched to a gene; V was cut back by 5 bases and J by 4 bases. CDR3: CASSRTGGLNEKLFF. The CDR3 region has the DNA TGTGCCAGCAGCCGGACAGGGGGACTTAATGAAAAACTGTTTTTT. Using reference TRBV7-2 and TRBJ1-4 for the parts outside the CDR3, the full variable domain is GAGVSQSPSNKVTEKGKDVELRCDPISGHTALYWYRQSLGQGLEFLIYFQGNSAPDKSGLPSDRFSAERTGGSVSTLTIQRTQQEDSAVYLCASSRTGGLNEKLFFGSGTQLSVL.

The chain recombines TRBV20-1 with TRBJ2-7, with D possibly matching TRBD2 (5 bases). This CDR3 is 11 amino acids long. Germline V CDR1 and CDR2: DFQATT, SNEGSKA (reference sequence). Trimming removed 4 bases at V and 4 bases at J, with 8 bases between. The CDR3 loop reads CSANLAYEQYF. CDR3 nucleotide sequence: TGCAGTGCTAACCTAGCTTACGAGCAGTACTTC.